One sample yielded the 16 T cell receptor beta chains listed below, sequenced in a study of T cell changes during pregnancy in multiple sclerosis. Sequencing used immunoSEQ multiplex PCR; TCRdb keeps in-frame clones, though not all of them. Of tens of thousands of clones listed, roughly nine tenths were seen once; the top ten hold roughly 0.53%. Sequencing was performed on CD4+ T cells from peripheral blood mononuclear cells, taken in the first trimester of pregnancy. These receptors were collected from a female donor with multiple sclerosis, enrolled in a pregnancy study.

The chain couples TRBV27 to TRBJ2-7, with D perhaps TRBD1 (5 bases). V dropped 7 bases and J dropped 2 bases, with 21 bases sitting between them. CDR1 MNHEY and CDR2 SMNVEV come from the germline V gene (reference sequence). The CDR3 spans 16 residues. DNA for the CDR3: TGTGCCAGCATCCCCCTTAGCAAGGGGCTCACCTACGAGCAGTACTTC. It specifies CASIPLSKGLTYEQYF.

The chain is built from TRBV18 and TRBJ2-1, with 10 bases identical to TRBD2. J gave up 10 bases and V 6 bases, and 15 bases lay outside the gene matches. CDR1 is KGHSH, CDR2 LQKENI, per germline. The CDR3 contains 16 residues. The CDR3 protein is CASSPRLAGPLPEQFF. DNA for the CDR3: TGTGCCAGCTCTCCCCGACTAGCGGGCCCACTTCCGGAGCAGTTCTTC. The complete variable domain, with remaining parts taken from reference TRBV18 and TRBJ2-1, reads NAGVMQNPRHLVRRRGQEARLRCSPMKGHSHVYWYRQLPEEGLKFMVYLQKENIIDESGMPKERFSAEFPKEGPSILRIQQVVRGDSAAYFCASSPRLAGPLPEQFFGPGTRLTVL.

V usage is TRBV7-8 and J usage is TRBJ2-1; 8 bases map to TRBD2. Germline V gives CDR1 SGHVS, CDR2 FQNEAQ. The CDR3 length is 17 residues. With V trimmed by 5 bases and J by 6 bases, 15 bases remained unmatched. In nucleotides, the CDR3 is TGTGCCAGCAGCCAACAAAGATACTCCGGGACTAGCAATGAGCAGTTCTTC. Amino acid sequence: CASSQQRYSGTSNEQFF.

This clone occurred once. The chain carries TRBV29-1 and TRBJ2-2; D may be TRBD1 (7 bases). Per germline, CDR1 SQVTM and CDR2 ANQGSEA. The V end was cut by 4 bases, the J end by 9 bases, with 12 bases between. The CDR3 sequence is 12 residues long. CDR3 nucleotides: TGCAGCGTTGGGCGGAGGGGGCGGGAGCTGTTTTTT. It translates to CSVGRRGRELFF.

The rearrangement uses TRBV19 and TRBJ2-5; TRBD2 agrees at 14 bases. The CDR3 is 18 amino acids. Germline V gives CDR1 LNHDA, CDR2 SQIVND (reference sequence). The junction had 15 bases not matched to a gene; V was cut back by 7 bases and J by 5 bases. CDR3 sequence reads: CASNGPGGLAGASETQYF. Here the CDR3 DNA reads TGTGCCAGTAATGGCCCTGGGGGACTAGCGGGAGCAAGCGAGACCCAGTACTTC.

This clone appeared a few times. In DNA, the CDR3 is TGTGCCAGCACAGCAGGGCGCTACGAGCAGTACTTC. Protein product: CASTAGRYEQYF. J is TRBJ2-7 and V is TRBV28; possibly TRBD1 for D (5 bases). Germline V CDR1 and CDR2: MDHEN, SYDVKM. Trimming removed 7 bases at V and 3 bases at J, with 10 bases between. The CDR3 length is 12 residues. Using reference TRBV28 and TRBJ2-7 for the parts outside the CDR3, the full variable domain is DVKVTQSSRYLVKRTGEKVFLECVQDMDHENMFWYRQDPGLGLRLIYFSYDVKMKEKGDIPEGYSVSREKKERFSLILESASTNQTSMYLCASTAGRYEQYFGPGTRLTVT.

The CDR3 nucleotides are TGCGCCAGCAGCCAAGTGCTGGGGGGGACGGGAGACTCTGGGGCCAACGTCCTGACTTTC. This gives the protein CASSQVLGGTGDSGANVLTF. This chain uses TRBV4-3 with TRBJ2-6; 7 nucleotides agree with TRBD2. The CDR3 sequence is 20 residues long. Trimming cost V 1 base and J 0 bases; bases outside gene matches: 12. Germline CDR1 LGHNA, CDR2 YSLEER.

The chain couples TRBV11-3 to TRBJ1-2; D is unresolved. V was trimmed by 4 bases and J by 7 bases, leaving 13 bases between them. The CDR3 is 13 residues long. The V gene's germline CDR1 is SGHNT and CDR2 YENEEA. The chain's CDR3 is CASSSINGLGYTF. CDR3 coding DNA: TGTGCCAGCAGCTCCATTAATGGCCTTGGCTACACCTTC.

The genes are TRBV19 and TRBJ2-7, with 7 bases fitting TRBD1. Germline assignment: CDR1 LNHDA and CDR2 SQIVND (reference sequence). Germline trimming cut 4 bases from V and 5 bases from J; bases unmatched to any gene: 11. The CDR3 consists of 15 residues. The CDR3 here is CASSTRSTGSDEQYF. The CDR3 nucleotides read TGTGCCAGTAGTACCCGATCGACAGGGAGTGACGAGCAGTACTTC.

The chain couples TRBV15 to TRBJ1-5; a possible D gene is TRBD1 (6 bases). CDR1 and CDR2 (germline): LNHNV, YYDKDF (reference sequence). V shed 8 bases and J shed 2 bases, with 16 bases lying between them. The CDR3 runs 15 residues. CDR3 nucleotides: TGTGCCACCGGTGTGGAGGCAGGGGGCAATCAGCCCCAGCATTTT. The encoded protein is CATGVEAGGNQPQHF.

This clone was picked up one time. J is TRBJ2-1 and V is TRBV15, with D possibly TRBD1 on 7 matching bases. CDR1 and CDR2 (germline): LNHNV, YYDKDF (reference sequence). This CDR3 is 16 amino acids long. Trimming shortened V by 1 base and J by 8 bases, and 18 bases separated the two germline ends. The CDR3: CATSRVGGGGGDEQFF. CDR3 DNA: TGTGCCACCAGCAGAGTAGGGGGAGGAGGGGGCGATGAGCAGTTCTTC. The full variable domain, its missing parts supplied by reference TRBV15 and TRBJ2-1, is DAMVIQNPRYQVTQFGKPVTLSCSQTLNHNVMYWYQQKSSQAPKLLFHYYDKDFNNEADTPDNFQSRRPNTSFCFLDIRSPGLGDTAMYLCATSRVGGGGGDEQFFGPGTRLTVL.

The CDR3 loop reads CASSQPTGGGGGELFF. The CDR3 nucleotides read TGTGCCAGCAGCCAACCGACAGGGGGCGGTGGCGGGGAGCTGTTTTTT. The V and J genes are TRBV4-2 and TRBJ2-2; 10 bases align to TRBD1. Germline V gene lookup returns CDR1 LGHNA and CDR2 YNFKEQ. This CDR3 is built from 16 residues. The junction had 7 bases not matched to a gene; V was cut back by 2 bases and J by 7 bases.

Worth noting for this clone: This CDR3 is also generated by other DNA sequences in the sample. The rearrangement links TRBV11-3 to TRBJ2-2, with TRBD2 as a possible D gene (5 bases). Trimming stripped 4 bases from V and 7 bases from J, with 10 bases between. The CDR3 contains 13 residues. Germline loops: CDR1 SGHNT, CDR2 YENEEA. Here the CDR3 reads CASSSRGIGELFF. The CDR3 DNA reads TGTGCCAGCAGCTCCCGAGGGATCGGGGAGCTGTTTTTT.

This rearrangement joins TRBV15 to TRBJ2-5; 7 bases line up with TRBD2. The germline V gene encodes CDR1 LNHNV and CDR2 YYDKDF (reference sequence). CDR3 size: 14 residues. Trimming at V came to 2 bases and at J to 3 bases, leaving 3 bases not matched to a gene. Here the CDR3 DNA reads TGTGCCACCAGCAGATCACGGGGGGAAGAGACCCAGTACTTC. It yields the protein CATSRSRGEETQYF.

This clone has just a few counts. The rearrangement joins TRBV7-9 to TRBJ1-2, with D possibly being TRBD1 (6 bases). V lost 5 bases and J lost 6, with 16 bases in between. The CDR3 runs to 14 residues. Per germline, CDR1 SEHNR and CDR2 FQNEAQ (reference sequence). The CDR3 DNA is TGTGCCAGCAGCCCCGACCCCAGGGGTCATGGCTACACCTTC. Translation: CASSPDPRGHGYTF.

The gene calls are TRBV19 and TRBJ2-1; no firm D call. In germline, CDR1 is LNHDA, CDR2 SQIVND (reference sequence). V dropped 7 bases and J dropped 4 bases, with 5 bases sitting between them. This CDR3 is 11 amino acids long. CDR3 loop: CASTLYNEQFF. CDR3 bases: TGTGCCAGTACCCTGTACAATGAGCAGTTCTTC.